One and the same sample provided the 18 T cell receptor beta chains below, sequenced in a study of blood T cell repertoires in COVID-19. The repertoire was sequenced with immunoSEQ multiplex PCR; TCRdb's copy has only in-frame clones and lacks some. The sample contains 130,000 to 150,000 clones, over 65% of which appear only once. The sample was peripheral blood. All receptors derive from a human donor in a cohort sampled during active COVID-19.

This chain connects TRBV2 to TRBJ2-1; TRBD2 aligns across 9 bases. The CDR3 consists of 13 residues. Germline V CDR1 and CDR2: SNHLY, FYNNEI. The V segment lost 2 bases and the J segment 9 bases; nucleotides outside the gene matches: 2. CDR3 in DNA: TGTGCCAGCAGTGAATCTAGCGGGATTGAGCAGTTCTTC. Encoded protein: CASSESSGIEQFF.

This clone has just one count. CDR3 sequence: CASSQDPGLAGATGELFF. The CDR3 region has the DNA TGTGCCAGCAGCCAAGATCCGGGACTAGCGGGGGCGACCGGGGAGCTGTTTTTT. This rearrangement joins TRBV4-2 to TRBJ2-2; TRBD2 matches 14 bases. The CDR3 contains 18 residues. V dropped 0 bases and J dropped 5; count of bases not matched to a gene: 5. Germline lookup yields CDR1 LGHNA and CDR2 YNFKEQ.

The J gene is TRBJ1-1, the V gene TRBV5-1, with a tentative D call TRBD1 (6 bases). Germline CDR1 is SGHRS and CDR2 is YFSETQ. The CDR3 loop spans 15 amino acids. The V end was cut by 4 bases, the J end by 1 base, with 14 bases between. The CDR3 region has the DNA TGCGCCAGCAGCCAAACGACAGGATGGAACACTGAAGCTTTCTTT. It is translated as CASSQTTGWNTEAFF.

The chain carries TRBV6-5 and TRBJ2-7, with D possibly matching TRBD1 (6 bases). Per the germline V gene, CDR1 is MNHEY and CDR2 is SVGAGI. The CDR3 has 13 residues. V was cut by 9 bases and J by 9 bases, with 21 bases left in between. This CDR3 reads CASGGQFATGQYF. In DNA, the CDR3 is TGTGCCAGTGGTGGACAGTTCGCCACGGGGCAGTACTTC.

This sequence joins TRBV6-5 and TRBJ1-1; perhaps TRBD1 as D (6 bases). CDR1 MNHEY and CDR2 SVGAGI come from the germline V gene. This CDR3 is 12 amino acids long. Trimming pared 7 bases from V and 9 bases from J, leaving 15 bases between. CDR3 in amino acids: CASTVGGAQAFF. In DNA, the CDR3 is TGTGCCAGCACCGTGGGGGGGGCCCAAGCTTTCTTT.

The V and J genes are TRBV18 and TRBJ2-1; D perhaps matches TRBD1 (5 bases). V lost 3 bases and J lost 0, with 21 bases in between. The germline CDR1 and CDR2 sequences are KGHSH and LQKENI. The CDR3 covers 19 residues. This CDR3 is CASSPNIRQSSSSYNEQFF. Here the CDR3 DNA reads TGTGCCAGCTCACCCAACATTCGACAGTCGTCAAGCTCCTACAATGAGCAGTTCTTC.

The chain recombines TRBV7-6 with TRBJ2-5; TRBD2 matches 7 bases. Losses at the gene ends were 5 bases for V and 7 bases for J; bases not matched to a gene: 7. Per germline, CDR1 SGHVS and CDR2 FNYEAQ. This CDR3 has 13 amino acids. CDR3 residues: CASSRRTSVTQYF. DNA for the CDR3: TGTGCCAGCAGCCGCAGGACTAGTGTGACCCAGTACTTC.

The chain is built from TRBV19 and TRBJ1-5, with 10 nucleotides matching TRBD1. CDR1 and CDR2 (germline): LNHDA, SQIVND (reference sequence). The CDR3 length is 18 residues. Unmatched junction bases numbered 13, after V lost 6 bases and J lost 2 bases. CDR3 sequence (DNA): TGTGCCAGTAGACCCGCAGGACAGGGGGTTGTGGGCAATCAGCCCCAGCATTTT. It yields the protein CASRPAGQGVVGNQPQHF.

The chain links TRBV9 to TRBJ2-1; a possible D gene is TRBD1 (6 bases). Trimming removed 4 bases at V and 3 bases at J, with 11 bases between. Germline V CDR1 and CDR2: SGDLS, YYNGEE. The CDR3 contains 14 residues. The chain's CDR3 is CASSNRTVYNEQFF. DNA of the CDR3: TGTGCCAGCAGCAACCGGACAGTCTACAATGAGCAGTTCTTC.

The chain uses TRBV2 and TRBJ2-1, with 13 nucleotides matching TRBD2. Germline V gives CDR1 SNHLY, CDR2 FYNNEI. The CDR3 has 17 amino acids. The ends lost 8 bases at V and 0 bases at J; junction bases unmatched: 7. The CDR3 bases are TGTGCCAGCGGACTAGCGGGAGACCGAAGCTCCTACAATGAGCAGTTCTTC. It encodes CASGLAGDRSSYNEQFF.

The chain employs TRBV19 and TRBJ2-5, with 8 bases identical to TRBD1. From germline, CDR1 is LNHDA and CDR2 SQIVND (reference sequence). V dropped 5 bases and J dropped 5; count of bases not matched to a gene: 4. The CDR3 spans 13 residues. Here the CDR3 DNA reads TGTGCCAGTAGTCGGACAGGGCCGGAGACCCAGTACTTC. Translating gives CASSRTGPETQYF.

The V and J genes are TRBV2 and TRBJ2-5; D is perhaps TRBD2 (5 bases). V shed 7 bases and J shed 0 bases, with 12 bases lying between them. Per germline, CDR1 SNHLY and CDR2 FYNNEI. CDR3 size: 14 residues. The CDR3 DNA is TGTGCCAGCAACGAGGGAAGCAACCAAGAGACCCAGTACTTC. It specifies CASNEGSNQETQYF.

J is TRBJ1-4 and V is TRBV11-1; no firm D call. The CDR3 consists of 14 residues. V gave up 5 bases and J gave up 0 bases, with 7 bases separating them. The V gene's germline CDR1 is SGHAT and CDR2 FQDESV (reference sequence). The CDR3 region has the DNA TGTGCCAGCAGCCGCGGGTCAACTAATGAAAAACTGTTTTTT. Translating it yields CASSRGSTNEKLFF.

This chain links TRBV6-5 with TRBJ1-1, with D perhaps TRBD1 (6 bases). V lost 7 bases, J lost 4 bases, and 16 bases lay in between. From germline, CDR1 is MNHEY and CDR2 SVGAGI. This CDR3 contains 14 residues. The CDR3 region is CASITRGSATEAFF. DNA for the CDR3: TGTGCCAGCATCACGAGGGGGTCGGCCACTGAAGCTTTCTTT.

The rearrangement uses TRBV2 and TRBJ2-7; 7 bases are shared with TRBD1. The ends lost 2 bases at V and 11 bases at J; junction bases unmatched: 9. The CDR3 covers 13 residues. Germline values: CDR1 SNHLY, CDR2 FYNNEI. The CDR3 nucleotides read TGTGCCAGCAGTGAACCCAGACAGGGCCAGGAGTACGTC. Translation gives CASSEPRQGQEYV.

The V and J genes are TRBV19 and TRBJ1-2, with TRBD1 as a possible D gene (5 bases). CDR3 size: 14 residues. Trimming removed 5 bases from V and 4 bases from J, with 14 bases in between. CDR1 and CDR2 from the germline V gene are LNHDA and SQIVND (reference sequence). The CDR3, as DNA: TGTGCCAGTAGTGAACCGACAGTCTCCTATGGCTACACCTTC. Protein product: CASSEPTVSYGYTF.

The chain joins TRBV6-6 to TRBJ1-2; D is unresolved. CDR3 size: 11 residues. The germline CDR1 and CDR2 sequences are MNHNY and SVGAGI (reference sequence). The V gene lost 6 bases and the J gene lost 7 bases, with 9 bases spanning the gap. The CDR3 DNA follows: TGTGCCAGCAGGAGGGAGCCTGGCTACACCTTC. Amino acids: CASRREPGYTF.

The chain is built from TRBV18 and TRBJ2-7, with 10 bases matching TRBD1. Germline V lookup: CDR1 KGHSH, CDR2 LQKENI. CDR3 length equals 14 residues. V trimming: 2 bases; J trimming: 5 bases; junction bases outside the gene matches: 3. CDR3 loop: CASSPRTGGHEQYF. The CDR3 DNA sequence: TGTGCCAGCTCACCAAGGACAGGGGGGCACGAGCAGTACTTC.